This section outlines one T cell receptor beta chain sequence together with its context. Ten or more counts support this clonotype. The target of this receptor is not known. Base qualities are not recorded, but no much larger clone differs from it by a single base. For repertoire sequencing, TCR beta CDR3 regions were amplified from RNA transcripts. HTBI primers and the Qiagen OneStep RT-PCR kit were used in a first-round RT-PCR, which was followed by a second-round multiplex PCR, size selection and purification. Libraries were sequenced paired-end with 100 bp reads on an Illumina HiSeq2000. The paper's processing steps were these. SOAPnuke was used to process the reads, throwing out any read that had adapters, had uncalled bases, had a mean Phred below 15, or lacked an exact constant-primer or identifier match. COPE v1.2.5 was used to merge the high-quality paired reads. Unique nucleotide sequences were defined as clonotypes and aligned to IMGT TRB V, D and J references using MiTCR v1.1. Analysis was restricted to V-J combinations with a frequency above 0.0001, which covered roughly 99% of repertoires. A TCR clonal expansion and chaos score per V-J combination was defined as the ratio of F50 clonal expansion to chaos observed in the TCRdist matrix. Welch's t-statistics and random forest were used to reduce the features to about 14 V-J combinations, which were then used as input to a naive Bayes classifier. Thyroid-blood repertoire similarity was quantified with the Morisita-Horn index. Through fastp at Q25 and MiXCR, TCRdb rebuilt clones from the public reads, retaining in-frame beta chains. All rows with the same CDR3 protein become a single entry with the most common DNA and genes. The V and J calls reflect TCRdb's pipeline rather than the authors' work. The table for this sample lists about 500,000 distinct CDR3 sequences; 14% of them were counted only once. The ten largest clones represent 9.8% of the sample.

Trimming costs V 0 bases and J 8 bases, and their ends lie 13 bases apart. CDR1 MNHEY and CDR2 SVGAGI are derived from the germline V gene. The cysteine opens and the phenylalanine closes a CDR3 of 14 amino acids. CDR3 DNA is the only sequence kept; it has 42 bases, read in frame from the first base. The data were taken from a study of Graves' ophthalmopathy and Graves' hyperthyroidism (dated by TCRdb to the late 2010s). Turning to the overall study: Peripheral blood was collected before any treatment was given, at the time of initial diagnosis. An independent validation cohort comprised 18 hyperthyroidism patients and 15 to 17 patients who later progressed from hyperthyroidism to ophthalmopathy. The study used TCR beta repertoire signatures to distinguish Graves' ophthalmopathy from Graves' hyperthyroidism and to predict progression to ophthalmopathy. In total, over 130 blood samples were TCR-sequenced: 43 ophthalmopathy, roughly 80 hyperthyroidism and approximately 17 hyperthyroidism-to-ophthalmopathy patients. Once sampling was done, hyperthyroidism patients were given methimazole at a starting dose of 30 mg daily, while ophthalmopathy patients were given high-dose intravenous methylprednisolone. The 85 to 100 discovery patients were randomly split 7:3 into training and test sets. To explore V-J signatures distinguishing ophthalmopathy from hyperthyroidism, a discovery set of 100 patients (roughly 42 ophthalmopathy, 57 stable hyperthyroidism) was enrolled. In about 6 hyperthyroidism patients, the T-cell repertoire of thyroid tissue was compared with the T-cell repertoire of blood.

Results the study describes overall, beyond this receptor: In validation, the model predicted ophthalmopathy progression with 70.59% sensitivity and approximately 75% specificity; eleven to twelve predicted patients were CT-confirmed with GO in a median of around 6 months. Most expanded thyroid clonotypes with frequency above 0.001 were also detected in blood, suggesting blood repertoires may reflect the thyroid immune response. In cross-validation, the 13-signature model distinguished ophthalmopathy from stable hyperthyroidism with nearly 90% sensitivity and approximately 81% specificity, while in the test set the corresponding values were 80% and 75%. No statistical method was used to set the sample size in advance, and the investigators knew which group each participant was assigned to.

Ophthalmopathy patients had moderately to severely active disease, Clinical Activity Score of at least 3, NOSPECS grade of at least 4, and disease duration under 3 months. Patients with other autoimmune diseases, uncontrolled infections, pregnancy or lactation were excluded. Clinical symptoms, serum thyroxine, TRAb, thyroid ultrasound and orbital computed tomography were used for diagnosis. Ficoll-Paque density gradient centrifugation was used to isolate PBMCs from about 9.4 ml of fresh peripheral blood. Total RNA was extracted with Trizol reagent and quality-checked on an Agilent 2100 Bioanalyzer.

This sequence uses TRBV6-5 and TRBJ1-1, and the D gene may be TRBD1, 5 bases matching. The receptor was derived from a woman aged 25 to 45 with Graves' ophthalmopathy. Donor details come from another sample of the same person, matched by shared clones. Input material: blood. The CDR3 reads CASSYSIGTQEAFF. The DNA reads as follows: TGTGCCAGCAGTTACTCGATCGGGACCCAAGAAGCTTTCTTT.